The rows below give T cell receptor beta chains drawn from one sample of a study of early T cells in non-severe SARS-CoV-2 infection. TCRdb used MiXCR to reprocess the 5' RACE reads, holding one entry per CDR3 protein. The data contain tens of thousands of distinct CDR3 sequences, 13% of them singletons. Material: whole blood. Source of these receptors: an adult who was a healthcare worker with PCR-confirmed SARS-CoV-2 infection or an uninfected control (not recorded which). Each CDR3 is given with its conserved first and last residue. D genes are given only for firm matches. The size entry is marked missing in some rows and otherwise reads once, few, many or a size class.

clone size: many
J gene: TRBJ2-3
D gene: .
V gene: TRBV4-2
CDR3 protein: CASSQGPTDTQYF
CDR3 DNA: TGTGCCAGCAGCCAGGGACCGACAGATACGCAGTATTTT

clone size: few
J gene: TRBJ2-3
D gene: .
V gene: TRBV21-1
CDR3 protein: CASSKGTSGRLDTQYF
CDR3 DNA: TGTGCCAGCAGCAAAGGGACTAGCGGGAGGTTAGATACGCAGTATTTT

clone size: few
J gene: TRBJ2-4
D gene: .
V gene: TRBV28
CDR3 protein: CASSKRGLGNIQYF
CDR3 DNA: TGTGCCAGCAGTAAGAGGGGGTTAGGAAACATTCAGTACTTC

clone size: .
J gene: TRBJ2-7
D gene: TRBD2
V gene: TRBV14
CDR3 protein: CASSPIVATSGILHEQYF
CDR3 DNA: TGTGCCAGCAGCCCTATTGTCGCGACTAGCGGGATTCTCCACGAGCAGTACTTC

clone size: .
J gene: TRBJ1-5
D gene: .
V gene: TRBV19
CDR3 protein: CATAVGRDNQPQHF
CDR3 DNA: TGTGCCACTGCGGTGGGGCGGGACAATCAGCCCCAGCATTTT

clone size: .
J gene: TRBJ2-7
D gene: .
V gene: TRBV28
CDR3 protein: CASSPLGRGSYEQHF
CDR3 DNA: TGTGCCAGCAGTCCCTTAGGGCGGGGATCCTACGAGCAGCACTTC

clone size: .
J gene: TRBJ2-5
D gene: TRBD2
V gene: TRBV29-1
CDR3 protein: CSVSQGTTKETQYF
CDR3 DNA: TGCAGCGTCTCCCAAGGGACTACTAAAGAGACCCAGTACTTC

clone size: few
J gene: TRBJ2-2
D gene: .
V gene: TRBV5-1
CDR3 protein: CASSWGAANTGELFF
CDR3 DNA: TGCGCCAGCAGCTGGGGGGCAGCGAACACCGGGGAGCTGTTTTTT

clone size: .
J gene: TRBJ2-1
D gene: TRBD2
V gene: TRBV28
CDR3 protein: CASSFFPILSGTSGDNEQFF
CDR3 DNA: TGTGCCAGCAGTTTCTTCCCGATCTTGTCCGGGACTAGCGGTGACAATGAGCAGTTCTTC

clone size: .
J gene: TRBJ2-7
D gene: .
V gene: TRBV29-1
CDR3 protein: CSVTANIASYEQYF
CDR3 DNA: TGCAGCGTGACGGCTAATATCGCCTCCTACGAGCAGTACTTC

clone size: many
J gene: TRBJ2-4
D gene: .
V gene: TRBV27
CDR3 protein: CASSLGGGTKNIQYF
CDR3 DNA: TGTGCCAGCAGTTTAGGGGGCGGGACCAAAAACATTCAGTACTTC

clone size: few
J gene: TRBJ2-7
D gene: .
V gene: TRBV11-2
CDR3 protein: CASSLGLPQYF
CDR3 DNA: TGTGCCAGCAGCCTCGGGCTACCCCAGTACTTC

clone size: .
J gene: TRBJ2-7
D gene: .
V gene: TRBV29-1
CDR3 protein: CSVRGGPYEQYF
CDR3 DNA: TGCAGCGTGCGGGGTGGCCCCTACGAGCAGTACTTC

clone size: .
J gene: TRBJ2-7
D gene: TRBD1
V gene: TRBV7-7
CDR3 protein: CASSPGQATYEQYF
CDR3 DNA: TGTGCCAGCAGCCCGGGACAGGCAACCTACGAGCAGTACTTC

clone size: many
J gene: TRBJ2-7
D gene: TRBD1
V gene: TRBV9
CDR3 protein: CASSVADRGRSYEQYF
CDR3 DNA: TGTGCCAGCAGCGTGGCCGACAGGGGCCGCTCCTACGAGCAGTACTTC

clone size: .
J gene: TRBJ1-2
D gene: TRBD1
V gene: TRBV28
CDR3 protein: CASSSQGQPLSYGYTF
CDR3 DNA: TGTGCCAGCAGTTCGCAGGGACAGCCTCTCTCCTATGGCTACACCTTC

clone size: few
J gene: TRBJ2-2
D gene: TRBD2
V gene: TRBV5-4
CDR3 protein: CASSLVGSGTNTGELFF
CDR3 DNA: TGTGCCAGCAGCTTGGTAGGGAGCGGGACGAACACCGGGGAGCTGTTTTTT

clone size: few
J gene: TRBJ2-6
D gene: .
V gene: TRBV11-2
CDR3 protein: CASSLFSGIGANVLTF
CDR3 DNA: TGTGCCAGCAGCTTATTTTCGGGGATCGGGGCCAACGTCCTGACTTTC

clone size: few
J gene: TRBJ2-7
D gene: TRBD2
V gene: TRBV4-1
CDR3 protein: CASSQWSGGDSGYEQYF
CDR3 DNA: TGCGCCAGCAGCCAATGGAGCGGGGGGGATAGCGGCTACGAGCAGTACTTC

clone size: few
J gene: TRBJ2-3
D gene: .
V gene: TRBV25-1
CDR3 protein: CASSFEGTDTQYF
CDR3 DNA: TGTGCCAGCAGTTTCGAGGGCACAGATACGCAGTATTTT

clone size: .
J gene: TRBJ1-3
D gene: TRBD1
V gene: TRBV3-1
CDR3 protein: CASSLPGQLITLYF
CDR3 DNA: TGTGCCAGCAGCCTACCGGGACAGTTAATTACGTTATATTTT

clone size: .
J gene: TRBJ2-5
D gene: TRBD2
V gene: TRBV20-1
CDR3 protein: CSGGLAGGVVGTQYF
CDR3 DNA: TGCAGTGGGGGACTAGCGGGAGGGGTTGTCGGGACCCAGTACTTC

clone size: many
J gene: TRBJ2-7
D gene: .
V gene: TRBV29-1
CDR3 protein: CSVASSPYEQYF
CDR3 DNA: TGCAGCGTTGCGTCTAGCCCCTACGAGCAGTACTTC

clone size: .
J gene: TRBJ2-2
D gene: TRBD2
V gene: TRBV18
CDR3 protein: CASSLASGNTGELFF
CDR3 DNA: TGTGCCAGCTCACTCGCTAGCGGGAACACCGGGGAGCTGTTTTTT

clone size: few
J gene: TRBJ2-3
D gene: .
V gene: TRBV20-1
CDR3 protein: CSASDHTQYF
CDR3 DNA: TGCAGTGCTAGTGATCATACGCAGTATTTT

clone size: few
J gene: TRBJ2-7
D gene: .
V gene: TRBV28
CDR3 protein: CASTQLGTSYEQYF
CDR3 DNA: TGTGCCAGCACCCAACTCGGGACCTCCTACGAGCAGTACTTC

clone size: few
J gene: TRBJ2-2
D gene: .
V gene: TRBV10-3
CDR3 protein: CAIRDTRSGTGELFF
CDR3 DNA: TGTGCCATCAGGGACACCCGTTCGGGGACCGGGGAGCTGTTTTTT

clone size: few
J gene: TRBJ2-1
D gene: .
V gene: TRBV29-1
CDR3 protein: CSTTIGGPPFF
CDR3 DNA: TGCAGCACCACCATCGGAGGGCCCCCGTTCTTC

clone size: many
J gene: TRBJ2-1
D gene: .
V gene: TRBV20-1
CDR3 protein: CSARGDSGRYNEQFF
CDR3 DNA: TGCAGTGCTAGAGGGGATAGCGGACGATACAATGAGCAGTTCTTC

clone size: .
J gene: TRBJ1-1
D gene: TRBD1
V gene: TRBV6-1
CDR3 protein: CASSRDRVWGRTEAFF
CDR3 DNA: TGTGCCAGCAGTCGGGACAGGGTTTGGGGACGAACTGAAGCTTTCTTT

clone size: many
J gene: TRBJ2-1
D gene: TRBD1
V gene: TRBV9
CDR3 protein: CASSVTGGDEQFF
CDR3 DNA: TGTGCCAGCAGCGTGACAGGGGGCGATGAGCAGTTCTTC

clone size: .
J gene: TRBJ2-2
D gene: .
V gene: TRBV28
CDR3 protein: CASSRVGELFF
CDR3 DNA: TGTGCCAGCAGCCGGGTGGGGGAGCTGTTTTTT

clone size: .
J gene: TRBJ2-3
D gene: TRBD1
V gene: TRBV29-1
CDR3 protein: CSDRRGQDTQYF
CDR3 DNA: TGCAGCGACCGCAGGGGGCAAGATACGCAGTATTTT

clone size: many
J gene: TRBJ2-5
D gene: .
V gene: TRBV29-1
CDR3 protein: CSVEPEKETQYF
CDR3 DNA: TGCAGCGTTGAACCAGAGAAAGAGACCCAGTACTTC

clone size: .
J gene: TRBJ2-7
D gene: TRBD1
V gene: TRBV14
CDR3 protein: CASSPRTGTGEQYF
CDR3 DNA: TGTGCCAGCAGCCCCCGGACAGGGACGGGAGAGCAGTACTTC

clone size: many
J gene: TRBJ2-7
D gene: TRBD2
V gene: TRBV28
CDR3 protein: CASSAGLAGAYEQYF
CDR3 DNA: TGTGCCAGCAGTGCGGGACTAGCGGGAGCCTACGAGCAGTACTTC

clone size: few
J gene: TRBJ2-7
D gene: TRBD1
V gene: TRBV29-1
CDR3 protein: CSVEDNPLTGDRYEQYF
CDR3 DNA: TGCAGCGTTGAAGACAACCCGCTGACAGGGGACAGATACGAGCAGTACTTC

clone size: .
J gene: TRBJ1-1
D gene: .
V gene: TRBV27
CDR3 protein: CASSWGGRFFTDEAFF
CDR3 DNA: TGTGCCAGCAGTTGGGGGGGACGGTTTTTCACTGACGAAGCTTTCTTT

clone size: few
J gene: TRBJ1-1
D gene: .
V gene: TRBV6-6
CDR3 protein: CASRNTQNTEAFF
CDR3 DNA: TGTGCCAGCAGGAATACACAGAACACTGAAGCTTTCTTT

clone size: .
J gene: TRBJ2-4
D gene: .
V gene: TRBV29-1
CDR3 protein: CSVGQTKNIQYF
CDR3 DNA: TGCAGCGTCGGACAGACCAAAAACATTCAGTACTTC

clone size: few
J gene: TRBJ2-1
D gene: TRBD2
V gene: TRBV20-1
CDR3 protein: CSATSRTSSVDEQFF
CDR3 DNA: TGCAGTGCCACCTCCCGGACTAGTTCCGTCGATGAGCAGTTCTTC

clone size: many
J gene: TRBJ2-1
D gene: TRBD2
V gene: TRBV7-2
CDR3 protein: CASSLTSGRANEQFF
CDR3 DNA: TGTGCCAGCAGCCTGACTAGCGGGAGGGCAAATGAGCAGTTCTTC

clone size: many
J gene: TRBJ1-1
D gene: .
V gene: TRBV27
CDR3 protein: CASSFRGGTEAFF
CDR3 DNA: TGTGCCAGCAGTTTCCGTGGGGGGACTGAAGCTTTCTTT

clone size: many
J gene: TRBJ2-1
D gene: .
V gene: TRBV24-1
CDR3 protein: CATSDTRVTYNEQFF
CDR3 DNA: TGTGCCACCAGTGATACCCGGGTCACGTACAATGAGCAGTTCTTC

clone size: many
J gene: TRBJ2-5
D gene: .
V gene: TRBV7-8
CDR3 protein: CASSSTNAQETQYF
CDR3 DNA: TGTGCCAGCAGCTCCACTAACGCCCAAGAGACCCAGTACTTC

clone size: .
J gene: TRBJ2-1
D gene: TRBD2
V gene: TRBV4-1
CDR3 protein: CASSQEGLAGANEQFF
CDR3 DNA: TGCGCCAGCAGCCAAGAAGGCCTAGCGGGCGCGAATGAGCAGTTCTTC

clone size: many
J gene: TRBJ1-4
D gene: .
V gene: TRBV29-1
CDR3 protein: CSVVMVGEKLFF
CDR3 DNA: TGCAGCGTTGTGATGGTGGGTGAAAAACTGTTTTTT

clone size: .
J gene: TRBJ2-5
D gene: TRBD2
V gene: TRBV27
CDR3 protein: CASSSGTTLQETQYF
CDR3 DNA: TGTGCCAGCAGCTCAGGGACTACCCTTCAAGAGACCCAGTACTTC

clone size: few
J gene: TRBJ2-7
D gene: .
V gene: TRBV3-1
CDR3 protein: CASSQQVGAQGYEQYF
CDR3 DNA: TGTGCCAGCAGCCAACAGGTTGGGGCGCAAGGCTACGAGCAGTACTTC

clone size: many
J gene: TRBJ2-3
D gene: TRBD2
V gene: TRBV18
CDR3 protein: CASSPLVGRVGTDTQYF
CDR3 DNA: TGTGCCAGCTCACCACTTGTCGGGAGGGTCGGCACAGATACGCAGTATTTT

clone size: .
J gene: TRBJ2-4
D gene: TRBD2
V gene: TRBV7-2
CDR3 protein: CASRSLGLAGVAKNIQYF
CDR3 DNA: TGTGCCAGCAGATCTCTGGGACTAGCGGGGGTAGCCAAAAACATTCAGTACTTC

clone size: many
J gene: TRBJ1-4
D gene: TRBD1
V gene: TRBV6-1
CDR3 protein: CASRLDRGNEKLFF
CDR3 DNA: TGTGCCAGCAGACTCGACAGGGGGAATGAAAAACTGTTTTTT

clone size: few
J gene: TRBJ2-7
D gene: TRBD2
V gene: TRBV3-1
CDR3 protein: CASGTLAGEQYF
CDR3 DNA: TGTGCCAGCGGTACACTAGCGGGAGAGCAGTACTTC

clone size: .
J gene: TRBJ1-3
D gene: .
V gene: TRBV6-5
CDR3 protein: CASIRGNTIYF
CDR3 DNA: TGTGCCAGCATAAGGGGAAACACCATATATTTT